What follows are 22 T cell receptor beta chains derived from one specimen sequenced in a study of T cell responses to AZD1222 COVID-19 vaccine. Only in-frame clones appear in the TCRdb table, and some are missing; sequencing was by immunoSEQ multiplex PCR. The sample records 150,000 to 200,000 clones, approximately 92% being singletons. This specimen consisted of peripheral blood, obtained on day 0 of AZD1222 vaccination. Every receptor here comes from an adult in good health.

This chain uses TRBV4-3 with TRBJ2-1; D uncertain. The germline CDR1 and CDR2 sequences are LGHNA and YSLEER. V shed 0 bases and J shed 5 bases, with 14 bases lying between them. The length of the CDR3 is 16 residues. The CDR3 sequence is CASSQDGLTGHNEQFF. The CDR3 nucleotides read TGCGCCAGCAGCCAAGATGGGTTGACGGGCCACAATGAGCAGTTCTTC.

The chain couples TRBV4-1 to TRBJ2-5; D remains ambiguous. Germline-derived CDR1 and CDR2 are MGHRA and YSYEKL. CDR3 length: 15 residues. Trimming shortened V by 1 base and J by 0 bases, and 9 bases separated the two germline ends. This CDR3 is CASSQGEPYQETQYF. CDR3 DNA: TGCGCCAGCAGCCAAGGAGAACCTTACCAAGAGACCCAGTACTTC.

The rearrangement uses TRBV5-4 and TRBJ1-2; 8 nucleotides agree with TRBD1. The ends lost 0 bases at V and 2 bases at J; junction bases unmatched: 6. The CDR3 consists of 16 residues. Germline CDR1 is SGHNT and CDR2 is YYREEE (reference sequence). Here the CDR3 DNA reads TGTGCCAGCAGCTTGGGGCAGGGGGCAGGCAACTATGGCTACACCTTC. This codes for CASSLGQGAGNYGYTF.

The CDR3 loop reads CASSVATNTEAFF. DNA for the CDR3: TGTGCCAGCAGCGTGGCAACGAACACTGAAGCTTTCTTT. The chain joins TRBV9 to TRBJ1-1; no definite D call. This CDR3 comprises 13 residues. Trimming took off 2 bases at V and 1 base at J, with 6 bases between the two ends. Germline CDR1 reads SGDLS; CDR2 reads YYNGEE.

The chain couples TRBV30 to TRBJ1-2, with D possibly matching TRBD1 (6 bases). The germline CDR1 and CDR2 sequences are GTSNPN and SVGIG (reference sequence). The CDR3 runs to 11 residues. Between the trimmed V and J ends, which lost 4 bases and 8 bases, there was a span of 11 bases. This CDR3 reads CAWTFQGGYTF. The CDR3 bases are TGTGCCTGGACGTTCCAGGGGGGCTACACCTTC.

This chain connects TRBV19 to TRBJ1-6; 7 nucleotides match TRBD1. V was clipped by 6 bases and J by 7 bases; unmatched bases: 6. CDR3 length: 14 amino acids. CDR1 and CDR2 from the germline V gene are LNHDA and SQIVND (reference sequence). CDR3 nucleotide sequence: TGTGCCAGTAGGGACTCGACAGGGAATTCACCCCTCCACTTT. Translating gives CASRDSTGNSPLHF.

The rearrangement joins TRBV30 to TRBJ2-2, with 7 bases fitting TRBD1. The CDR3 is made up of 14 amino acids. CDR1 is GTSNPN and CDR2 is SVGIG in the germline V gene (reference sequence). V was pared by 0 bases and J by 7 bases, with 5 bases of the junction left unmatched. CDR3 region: CAWSVGQAHGELFF. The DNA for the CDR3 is TGTGCCTGGAGTGTCGGACAGGCTCACGGGGAGCTGTTTTTT.

The CDR3 region has the DNA TGTGCCAGCAGCCTCCACCCCCGGTTTCCTAGCTCCTACGAGCAGTACTTC. Protein product: CASSLHPRFPSSYEQYF. The chain couples TRBV21-1 to TRBJ2-7; the table's D call, TRBD2, has no DNA check behind it. TRBV21-1 is classified as a pseudogene. The CDR3 runs to 17 residues.

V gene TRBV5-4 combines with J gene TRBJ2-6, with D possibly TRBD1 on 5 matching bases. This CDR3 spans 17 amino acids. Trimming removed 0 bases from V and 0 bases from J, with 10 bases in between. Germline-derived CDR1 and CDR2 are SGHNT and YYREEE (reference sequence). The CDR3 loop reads CASSLGGSSSGANVLTF. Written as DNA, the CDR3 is TGTGCCAGCAGCTTGGGGGGCAGTTCCTCTGGGGCCAACGTCCTGACTTTC.

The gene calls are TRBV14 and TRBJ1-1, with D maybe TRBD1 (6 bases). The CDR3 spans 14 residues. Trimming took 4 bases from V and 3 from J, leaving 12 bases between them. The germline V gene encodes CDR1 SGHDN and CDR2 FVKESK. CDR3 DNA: TGTGCCAGCAGCCTTTCGGAGGGGGACACTGAAGCTTTCTTT. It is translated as CASSLSEGDTEAFF.

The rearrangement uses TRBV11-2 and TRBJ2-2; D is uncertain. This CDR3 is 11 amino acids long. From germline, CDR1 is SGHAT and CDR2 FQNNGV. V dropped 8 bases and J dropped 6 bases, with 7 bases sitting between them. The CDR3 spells CASLAAGELFF. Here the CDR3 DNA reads TGTGCCAGCTTGGCCGCCGGGGAGCTGTTTTTT.

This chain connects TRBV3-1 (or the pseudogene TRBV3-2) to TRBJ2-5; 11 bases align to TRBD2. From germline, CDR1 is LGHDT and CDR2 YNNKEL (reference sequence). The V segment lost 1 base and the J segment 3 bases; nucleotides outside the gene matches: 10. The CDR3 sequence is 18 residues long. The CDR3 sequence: CASSQVIAGGLWEETQYF. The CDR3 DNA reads TGTGCCAGCAGCCAAGTGATAGCGGGAGGGCTTTGGGAAGAGACCCAGTACTTC.

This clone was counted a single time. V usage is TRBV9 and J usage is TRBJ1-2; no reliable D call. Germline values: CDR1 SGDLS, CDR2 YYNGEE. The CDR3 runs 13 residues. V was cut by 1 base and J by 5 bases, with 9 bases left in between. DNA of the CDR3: TGTGCCAGCAGCGTAAGTGACCGGTATGGCTACACCTTC. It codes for CASSVSDRYGYTF.

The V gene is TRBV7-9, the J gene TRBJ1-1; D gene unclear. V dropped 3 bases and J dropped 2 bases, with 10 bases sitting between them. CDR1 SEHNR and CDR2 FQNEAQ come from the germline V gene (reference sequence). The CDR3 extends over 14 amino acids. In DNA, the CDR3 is TGTGCCAGCAGCTTTGGGCCGGGAAACACTGAAGCTTTCTTT. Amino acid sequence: CASSFGPGNTEAFF.

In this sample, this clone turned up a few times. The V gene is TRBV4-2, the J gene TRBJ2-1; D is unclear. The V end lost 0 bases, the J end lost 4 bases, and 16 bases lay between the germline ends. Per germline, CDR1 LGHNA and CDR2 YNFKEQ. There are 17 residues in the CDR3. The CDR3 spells CASSQDRGAIPYNEQFF. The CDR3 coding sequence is TGTGCCAGCAGCCAAGATCGCGGCGCCATCCCATACAATGAGCAGTTCTTC.

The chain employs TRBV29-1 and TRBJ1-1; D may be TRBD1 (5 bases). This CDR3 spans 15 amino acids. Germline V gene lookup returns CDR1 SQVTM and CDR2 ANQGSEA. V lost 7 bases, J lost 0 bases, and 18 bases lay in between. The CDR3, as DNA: TGCAGCGCCAGACGCGGGGGGAGCTTGAACACTGAAGCTTTCTTT. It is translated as CSARRGGSLNTEAFF.

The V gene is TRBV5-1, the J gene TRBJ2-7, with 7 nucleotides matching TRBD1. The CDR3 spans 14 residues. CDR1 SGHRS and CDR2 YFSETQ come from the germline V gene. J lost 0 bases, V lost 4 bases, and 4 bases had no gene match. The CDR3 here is CASSPRDSSYEQYF. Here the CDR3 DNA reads TGCGCCAGCAGCCCCCGGGACAGCTCCTACGAGCAGTACTTC.

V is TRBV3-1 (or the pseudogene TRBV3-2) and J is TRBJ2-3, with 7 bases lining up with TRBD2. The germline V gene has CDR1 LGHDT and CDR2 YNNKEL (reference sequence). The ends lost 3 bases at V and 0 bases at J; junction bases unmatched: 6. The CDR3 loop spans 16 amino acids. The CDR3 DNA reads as TGTGCCAGCAGCCACGCAGCGGGGACTAGCACAGATACGCAGTATTTT. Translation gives CASSHAAGTSTDTQYF.

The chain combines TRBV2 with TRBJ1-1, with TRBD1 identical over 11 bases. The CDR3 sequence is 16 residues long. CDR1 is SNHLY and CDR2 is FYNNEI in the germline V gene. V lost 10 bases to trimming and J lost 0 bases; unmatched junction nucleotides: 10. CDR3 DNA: TGTGCCACCCATTGGACAGGGGGCCCCTTGAACACTGAAGCTTTCTTT. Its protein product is CATHWTGGPLNTEAFF. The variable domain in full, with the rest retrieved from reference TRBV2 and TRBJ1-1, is EPEVTQTPSHQVTQMGQEVILRCVPISNHLYFYWYRQILGQKVEFLVSFYNNEISEKSEIFDDQFSVERPDGSNFTLKIRSTKLEDSAMYFCATHWTGGPLNTEAFFGQGTRLTVV.

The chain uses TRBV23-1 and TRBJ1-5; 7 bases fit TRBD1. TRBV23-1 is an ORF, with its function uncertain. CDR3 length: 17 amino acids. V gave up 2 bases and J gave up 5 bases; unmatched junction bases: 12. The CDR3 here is CASSQPGRGLEDQPQHF. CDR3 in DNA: TGCGCCAGCAGTCAACCCGGGAGGGGGCTCGAGGATCAGCCCCAGCATTTT.

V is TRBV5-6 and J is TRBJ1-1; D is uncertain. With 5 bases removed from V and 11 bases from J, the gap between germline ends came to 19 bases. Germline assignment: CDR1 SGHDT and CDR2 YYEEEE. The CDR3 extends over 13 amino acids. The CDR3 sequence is CASRRLLKSKAFF. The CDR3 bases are TGTGCCAGCAGACGTCTCCTCAAGAGTAAGGCTTTCTTT.

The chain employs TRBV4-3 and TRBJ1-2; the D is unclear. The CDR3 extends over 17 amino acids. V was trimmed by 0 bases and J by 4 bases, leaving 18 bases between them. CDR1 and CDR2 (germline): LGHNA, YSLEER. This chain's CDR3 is CASSQDQRKRRSYGYTF. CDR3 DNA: TGCGCCAGCAGCCAAGATCAGAGGAAACGGAGGTCCTATGGCTACACCTTC.